These 12 T cell receptor beta chains share one sample of origin, sequenced in a study of CD8 T cell repertoires and HIV-1 epitope variants. The table came from immunoSEQ multiplex PCR; TCRdb's copy has only in-frame clones and leaves some out. The sample yields fewer than 3,000 clones, around 69% seen once. No cognate antigen is known for these TCRs. Sequencing was done on a sample of cultured CD8+ T cells derived from PBMCs. Every receptor here comes from a male donor with HIV.

The chain is built from TRBV11-2 and TRBJ2-5; D perhaps matches TRBD1 (7 bases). The V end lost 5 bases, the J end lost 5 bases, and 24 bases lay between the germline ends. CDR1 is SGHAT and CDR2 is FQNNGV in the germline V gene. This CDR3 is 17 amino acids long. The DNA for the CDR3 is TGTGCCAGCAGCCCACAGGAGGGGGCAGGAGGTGGGGAGACCCAGTACTTC. Its protein is CASSPQEGAGGGETQYF.

This clone appeared a few times. The chain employs TRBV30 and TRBJ1-1, with D perhaps TRBD1 (5 bases). The V gene lost 1 base and the J gene lost 4 bases, with 19 bases spanning the gap. Germline V lookup: CDR1 GTSNPN, CDR2 SVGIG (reference sequence). CDR3 length: 16 residues. CDR3 DNA: TGTGCCTGGAGTGGATGGGGGAGCTTGTCTGGCACTGAAGCTTTCTTT. Its translation: CAWSGWGSLSGTEAFF.

The V call is TRBV5-6, the J call TRBJ2-1; D gene ambiguous. The CDR3 extends over 12 amino acids. Germline CDR1 is SGHDT and CDR2 is YYEEEE. Deletions cut 3 bases from V and 7 bases from J, with 8 bases between. The CDR3, as DNA: TGTGCCAGCAGCTCCAGACCGAATGAGCAGTTCTTC. Translating gives CASSSRPNEQFF.

This rearrangement joins TRBV5-4 to TRBJ2-3; D may be TRBD2 (5 bases). CDR3 length equals 14 residues. Trimming cost V 4 bases and J 0 bases, with 9 bases left between them. From germline, CDR1 is SGHNT and CDR2 YYREEE (reference sequence). The CDR3 DNA sequence: TGTGCCAGCAGCCCGGACTTAAGCACAGATACGCAGTATTTT. Protein sequence: CASSPDLSTDTQYF.

The gene calls are TRBV27 and TRBJ2-1, with 8 bases fitting TRBD2. CDR3 size: 19 residues. Germline loops: CDR1 MNHEY, CDR2 SMNVEV (reference sequence). J was trimmed by 0 bases and V by 0 bases; bases with no gene match: 10. CDR3 region: CASSLSEREFWGSYNEQFF. The DNA for the CDR3 is TGTGCCAGCAGTTTATCCGAGCGGGAGTTCTGGGGCTCCTACAATGAGCAGTTCTTC.

The gene calls are TRBV30 and TRBJ2-5; D is ambiguous. V was pared by 0 bases and J by 3 bases, with 5 bases between. The germline V gene has CDR1 GTSNPN and CDR2 SVGIG (reference sequence). This CDR3 contains 12 residues. The CDR3 bases are TGTGCCTGGAGTGTAATGGAAGAGACCCAGTACTTC. Translated, it gives CAWSVMEETQYF. Full variable domain (remainder filled in from reference TRBV30 and TRBJ2-5): SQTIHQWPATLVQPVGSPLSLECTVEGTSNPNLYWYRQAAGRGLQLLFYSVGIGQISSEVPQNLSASRPQDRQFILSSKKLLLSDSGFYLCAWSVMEETQYFGPGTRLLVL.

The gene calls are TRBV4-1 and TRBJ2-5, with 10 bases that match TRBD2. Germline assignment: CDR1 MGHRA and CDR2 YSYEKL. The CDR3 runs 19 residues. V lost 0 bases to trimming and J lost 4 bases; unmatched junction nucleotides: 14. The CDR3 DNA follows: TGCGCCAGCAGCCAAGATAAGCCCAGCGGGAGGGTCCAGGTAGAGACCCAGTACTTC. This encodes CASSQDKPSGRVQVETQYF.

The V gene is TRBV7-9, the J gene TRBJ2-1; D may be TRBD2 (5 bases). Germline values: CDR1 SEHNR, CDR2 FQNEAQ (reference sequence). Trimming pared 5 bases from V and 4 bases from J, leaving 15 bases between. The CDR3 loop spans 15 amino acids. CDR3 region: CASSPPSGLYNEQFF. CDR3 nucleotide sequence: TGTGCCAGCAGCCCCCCCAGCGGATTATACAATGAGCAGTTCTTC.

V and J are TRBV9 and TRBJ2-1; 9 bases are shared with TRBD1. Germline V lookup: CDR1 SGDLS, CDR2 YYNGEE. V lost 3 bases to trimming and J lost 3 bases; unmatched junction nucleotides: 10. The CDR3 contains 17 residues. The CDR3 spells CASSAYSGQGGYNEQFF. Written as DNA, the CDR3 is TGTGCCAGCAGCGCATACTCGGGACAGGGCGGCTACAATGAGCAGTTCTTC.

The genes are TRBV2 and TRBJ2-6; D remains unclear. Germline V lookup: CDR1 SNHLY, CDR2 FYNNEI. The V gene lost 7 bases and the J gene lost 0 bases, with 10 bases spanning the gap. The CDR3 spans 15 residues. The chain's CDR3 is CASTPFDSGANVLTF. In DNA form, the CDR3 reads TGTGCCAGCACCCCCTTCGACTCTGGGGCCAACGTCCTGACTTTC. Looking up the rest from reference TRBV2 and TRBJ2-6 gives the full variable domain: EPEVTQTPSHQVTQMGQEVILRCVPISNHLYFYWYRQILGQKVEFLVSFYNNEISEKSEIFDDQFSVERPDGSNFTLKIRSTKLEDSAMYFCASTPFDSGANVLTFGAGSRLTVL.

The chain uses TRBV7-9 and TRBJ2-1; 8 bases are a match to TRBD2. The CDR3 runs 17 residues. Losses at the gene ends were 5 bases for V and 0 bases for J; bases not matched to a gene: 9. The germline CDR1 and CDR2 sequences are SEHNR and FQNEAQ (reference sequence). This CDR3 is CASSGDAGGYSYNEQFF. Written as DNA, the CDR3 is TGTGCCAGCAGCGGAGATGCGGGAGGTTACTCCTACAATGAGCAGTTCTTC.

This clone was detected only a few times. The chain joins TRBV30 to TRBJ1-5; 8 bases align to TRBD1. With 2 bases clipped from V and 2 bases from J, the junction kept 8 bases outside the gene matches. Germline V gene lookup returns CDR1 GTSNPN and CDR2 SVGIG (reference sequence). The CDR3 runs 16 residues. CDR3 residues: CAWSTGQGVGNQPQHF. CDR3 nucleotides: TGTGCCTGGAGTACAGGACAGGGTGTCGGCAATCAGCCCCAGCATTTT.